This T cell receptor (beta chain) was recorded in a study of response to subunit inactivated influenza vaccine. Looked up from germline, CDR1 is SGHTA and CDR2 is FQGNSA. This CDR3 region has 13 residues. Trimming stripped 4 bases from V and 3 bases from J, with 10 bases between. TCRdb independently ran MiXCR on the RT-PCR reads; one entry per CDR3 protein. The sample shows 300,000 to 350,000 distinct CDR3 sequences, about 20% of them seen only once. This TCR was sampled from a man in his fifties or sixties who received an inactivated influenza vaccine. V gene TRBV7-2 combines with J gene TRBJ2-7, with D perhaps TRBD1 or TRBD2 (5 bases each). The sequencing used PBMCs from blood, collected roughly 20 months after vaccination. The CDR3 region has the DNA TGTGCCAGCAGCTCCGGGGCTGTCTACGAGCAGTACTTC. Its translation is CASSSGAVYEQYF.